What follows describes a single T cell receptor beta chain. The data are from a study of patients and donors after allogeneic stem cell transplantation. This CDR3 spans 13 amino acids. The V gene's germline CDR1 is DFQATT and CDR2 SNEGSKA (reference sequence). Trimming pared 3 bases from V and 3 bases from J, leaving 11 bases between. TCRdb re-called the RT-PCR reads through MiXCR, storing one row per CDR3 protein. The sample includes some 960,000 distinct CDR3 sequences, about a sixth seen only once; the top ten take 5% to 7.5%. Sequenced material: blood, either unsorted or a sorted T cell fraction (not recorded which). The genes are TRBV20-1 and TRBJ1-1; possibly TRBD1 for D (5 bases). The source of this sequence is a human donor who was either an allogeneic HSCT recipient or a stem cell or donor lymphocyte infusion donor (not recorded which). It is not recorded whose cells these are; they may come from a transplant donor. DNA for the CDR3: TGCAGTGCTAGGACGGTGGGGGACACTGAAGCTTTCTTT. This sequence encodes CSARTVGDTEAFF.